The 5 T cell receptor beta chains below come from one sample, sequenced in a study of identical twins. TCRdb re-called the 5' RACE reads through MiXCR, storing one row per CDR3 protein. The sample has some 1,700,000 distinct CDR3 sequences; under 35% are singletons. The sequenced material came from cord blood. These receptors all come from a newborn girl in good health.

This clonotype has a handful of counts. Here the CDR3 reads CASTRGSVWETQYF. CDR3 in DNA: TGTGCCAGCACACGCGGGTCGGTTTGGGAGACCCAGTACTTC. The rearrangement joins TRBV3-1 to TRBJ2-5; D is perhaps TRBD2 (5 bases). V lost 7 bases to trimming and J lost 5 bases, with 17 bases between them. CDR1 and CDR2 (germline): LGHDT, YNNKEL (reference sequence). The CDR3 has 14 residues.

The chain uses TRBV7-9 and TRBJ2-5, with D uncertain. V was clipped by 2 bases and J by 2 bases, with 9 bases between them. In germline, CDR1 is SEHNR, CDR2 FQNEAQ (reference sequence). The CDR3 is 14 amino acids. The chain's CDR3 is CASSLSAAQETQYF. Here the CDR3 DNA reads TGTGCCAGCAGCTTATCGGCAGCGCAAGAGACCCAGTACTTC.

The chain is built from TRBV11-3 and TRBJ2-5, with 15 bases lining up with TRBD2. Germline values: CDR1 SGHNT, CDR2 YENEEA. V shed 1 base, J shed 11 bases, and the junction held 14 bases outside the gene matches. There are 18 residues in the CDR3. The CDR3 sequence: CASSLGRTSGRAIDEQYF. The CDR3 DNA follows: TGTGCCAGCAGCTTAGGCAGGACTAGCGGGAGGGCCATAGATGAGCAGTACTTC. Using reference TRBV11-3 and TRBJ2-5 for the parts outside the CDR3, the full variable domain is EAGVVQSPRYKIIEKKQPVAFWCNPISGHNTLYWYLQNLGQGPELLIRYENEEAVDDSQLPKDRFSAERLKGVDSTLKIQPAELGDSAVYLCASSLGRTSGRAIDEQYFGPGTRLLVL.

With regard to this clonotype: A far bigger clonotype differs at one base, so this is likely a read error. The chain couples TRBV6-5 to TRBJ1-2; 8 nucleotides line up with TRBD1. The CDR3 sequence is 13 residues long. With 7 bases clipped from V and 2 bases from J, the junction kept 3 bases outside the gene matches. The germline gives CDR1 MNHEY, CDR2 SVGAGI. The CDR3 DNA follows: TGTGCCAGCAATTGGACAGGGAACTATGGCTACACCTTC. Protein: CASNWTGNYGYTF.

This clonotype was found a few times. The genes are TRBV20-1 and TRBJ1-4; the D is unclear. The CDR3 runs to 10 residues. V dropped 5 bases and J dropped 15 bases, with 13 bases sitting between them. CDR1 and CDR2 from the germline V gene are DFQATT and SNEGSKA (reference sequence). The CDR3 loop is CSAQTVQVFF. CDR3 in DNA: TGCAGTGCTCAGACGGTTCAAGTGTTTTTT.